The source of this T cell receptor (beta chain) is a study of T cells in Graves' hyperthyroidism and ophthalmopathy. Details on this clonotype: Its antigen is not identified.

CDR1 is MNHEY, CDR2 SVGEGT, per germline. Germline trimming cut 6 bases from V and 5 bases from J; bases unmatched to any gene: 6. The CDR3 is made up of 14 amino acids. Amplified regions were TCR beta CDR3 sequences from RNA transcripts. The HTBI primer set was used in a first-round RT-PCR of the TCR CDR3. TCRdb independently ran MiXCR on the multiplex PCR reads; one entry per CDR3 protein. The sample lists about 350,000 distinct CDR3 sequences, 14% occurring once. Uncontrolled infection, other autoimmune disease, pregnancy or lactation excluded patients. Whole-study results and caveats: The model's output predicted ophthalmopathy at a median of about 6.5 months prior to onset. Blood also contained most expanded thyroid clonotypes above 0.001.

The chain recombines TRBV6-2 or TRBV6-3 with TRBJ2-2, with 7 bases aligning to TRBD1. The receptor was isolated from a woman aged 25 to 45 with Graves' hyperthyroidism. Material: blood. As DNA, the CDR3 is TGTGCCAGCAGAAGGACAGGACTGACCGGGGAGCTGTTTTTT. It is translated as CASRRTGLTGELFF.